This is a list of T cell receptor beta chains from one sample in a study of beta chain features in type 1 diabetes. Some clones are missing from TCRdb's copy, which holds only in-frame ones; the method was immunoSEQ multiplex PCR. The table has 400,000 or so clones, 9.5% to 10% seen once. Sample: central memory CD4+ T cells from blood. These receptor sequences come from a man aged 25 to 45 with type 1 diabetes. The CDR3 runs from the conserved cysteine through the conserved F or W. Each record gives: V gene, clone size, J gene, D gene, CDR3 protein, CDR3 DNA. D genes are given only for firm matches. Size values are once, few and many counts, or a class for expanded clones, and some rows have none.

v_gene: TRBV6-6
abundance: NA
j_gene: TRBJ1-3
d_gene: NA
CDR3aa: CASSRTPGSGNTIYF
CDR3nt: TGTGCCAGCAGCCGAACCCCAGGGTCTGGAAACACCATATATTTT

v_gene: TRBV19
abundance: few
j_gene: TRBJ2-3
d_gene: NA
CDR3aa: CASASMGAGTDTQYF
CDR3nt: TGTGCCAGCGCCTCGATGGGGGCAGGCACAGATACGCAGTATTTT

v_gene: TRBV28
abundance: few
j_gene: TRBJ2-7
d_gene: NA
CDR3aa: CASSRGVTPYEQYF
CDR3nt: TGTGCCAGCAGTCGAGGAGTCACCCCCTACGAGCAGTACTTC

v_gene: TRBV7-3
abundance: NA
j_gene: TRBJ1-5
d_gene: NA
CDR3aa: CASSLTGQANQPQHF
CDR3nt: TGTGCCAGCAGCTTAACGGGGCAGGCCAATCAGCCCCAGCATTTT

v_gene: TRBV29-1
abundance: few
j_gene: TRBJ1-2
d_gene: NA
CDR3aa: CSALLAGKANYGYTF
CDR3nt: TGCAGCGCTCTCCTCGCCGGCAAAGCTAACTATGGCTACACCTTC

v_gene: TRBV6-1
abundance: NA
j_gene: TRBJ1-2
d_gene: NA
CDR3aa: CASSERGGGYGYTF
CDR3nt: TGTGCCAGCAGTGAAAGGGGAGGGGGCTATGGCTACACCTTC

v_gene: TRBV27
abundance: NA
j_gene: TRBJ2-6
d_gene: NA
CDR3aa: CASSLSSLPGANVLTF
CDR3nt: TGTGCCAGCAGTTTAAGCTCACTACCTGGGGCCAACGTCCTGACTTTC

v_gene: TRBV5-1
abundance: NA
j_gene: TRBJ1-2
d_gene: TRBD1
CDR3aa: CASTTDRAHGYTF
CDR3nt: TGCGCCAGCACCACCGACAGGGCCCATGGCTACACCTTC

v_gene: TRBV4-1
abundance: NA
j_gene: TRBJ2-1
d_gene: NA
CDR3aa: CASSLGPAVSYNEQFF
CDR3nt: TGTGCCAGCAGCCTAGGGCCGGCGGTAAGCTACAATGAGCAGTTCTTC

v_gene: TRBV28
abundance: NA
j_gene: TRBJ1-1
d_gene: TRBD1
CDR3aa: CASSFSDRDTEAFF
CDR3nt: TGTGCCAGCAGTTTCTCGGACAGGGACACTGAAGCTTTCTTT

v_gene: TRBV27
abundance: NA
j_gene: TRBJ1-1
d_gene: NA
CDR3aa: CASSYQGLNTEAFF
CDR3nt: TGTGCCAGCAGTTACCAGGGACTGAACACTGAAGCTTTCTTT

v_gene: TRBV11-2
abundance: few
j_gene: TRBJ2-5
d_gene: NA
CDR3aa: CASSFPRAAETQYF
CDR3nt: TGTGCCAGCAGCTTTCCCCGGGCAGCAGAGACCCAGTACTTC

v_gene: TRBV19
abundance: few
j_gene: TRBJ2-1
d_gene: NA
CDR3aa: CASSRDIIPYNEQFF
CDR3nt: TGTGCCAGTAGTAGGGACATAATCCCTTACAATGAGCAGTTCTTC

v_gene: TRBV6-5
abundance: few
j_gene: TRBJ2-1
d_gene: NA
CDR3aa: CASSLPSTERQFF
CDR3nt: TGTGCCAGCAGCTTACCCTCGACGGAGAGGCAGTTCTTC

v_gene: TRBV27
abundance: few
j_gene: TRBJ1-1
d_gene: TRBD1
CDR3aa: CASSLVAGTALPSAFF
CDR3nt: TGTGCCAGCAGCCTCGTTGCCGGGACAGCCCTTCCCTCAGCTTTCTTT

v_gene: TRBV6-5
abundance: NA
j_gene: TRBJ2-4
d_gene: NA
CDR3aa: CASSYSGTMKNIQYF
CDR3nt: TGTGCCAGCAGTTACTCCGGGACAATGAAAAACATTCAGTACTTC

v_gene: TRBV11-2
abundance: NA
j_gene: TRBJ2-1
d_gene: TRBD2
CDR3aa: CASSPPGGWNEQFF
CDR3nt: TGTGCCAGCAGCCCCCCGGGAGGGTGGAATGAGCAGTTCTTC

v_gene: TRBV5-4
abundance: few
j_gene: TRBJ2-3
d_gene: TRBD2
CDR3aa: CASSLASGGLGSTDTQYF
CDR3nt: TGTGCCAGCAGCTTAGCGTCGGGGGGACTAGGGTCCACAGATACGCAGTATTTT

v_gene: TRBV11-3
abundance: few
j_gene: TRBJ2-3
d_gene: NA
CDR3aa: CASSPGTAGTDTQYF
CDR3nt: TGTGCCAGCAGTCCCGGGACTGCCGGAACAGATACGCAGTATTTT

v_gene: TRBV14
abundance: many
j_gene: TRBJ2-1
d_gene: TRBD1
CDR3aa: CASSQVRQGVLLDNEQFF
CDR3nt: TGTGCCAGCAGCCAAGTACGGCAGGGGGTACTCCTAGACAATGAGCAGTTCTTC

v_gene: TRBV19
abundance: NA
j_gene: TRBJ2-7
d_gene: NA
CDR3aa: CASSIAGVDEQYF
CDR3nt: TGTGCCAGTAGTATTGCCGGGGTAGACGAGCAGTACTTC

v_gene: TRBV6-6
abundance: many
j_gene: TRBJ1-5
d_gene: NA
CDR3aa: CASSYSGDLQHF
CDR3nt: TGTGCCAGCAGTTACTCTGGTGATCTCCAGCATTTT

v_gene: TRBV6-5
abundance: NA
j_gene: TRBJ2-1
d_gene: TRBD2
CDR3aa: CASSLAGGGYNEQFF
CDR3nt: TGTGCCAGCAGTCTAGCGGGAGGAGGATACAATGAGCAGTTCTTC

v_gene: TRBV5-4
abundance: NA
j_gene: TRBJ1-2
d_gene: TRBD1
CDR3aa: CATRQGWSGYTF
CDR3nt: TGTGCCACCAGACAGGGGTGGAGCGGGTACACCTTC

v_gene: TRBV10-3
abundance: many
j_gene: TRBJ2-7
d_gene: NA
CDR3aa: CAIGLGPNSYEQYF
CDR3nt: TGTGCCATCGGGCTAGGGCCGAACTCCTACGAGCAGTACTTC

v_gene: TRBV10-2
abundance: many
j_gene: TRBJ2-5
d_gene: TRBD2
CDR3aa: CASSGRLAGDLGTQYF
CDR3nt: TGCGCCAGCAGTGGCCGACTAGCGGGAGACCTAGGGACCCAGTACTTC

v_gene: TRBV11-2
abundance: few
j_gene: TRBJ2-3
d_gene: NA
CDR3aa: CASSPRTTQQYF
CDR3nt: TGTGCCAGCAGCCCAAGGACCACCCAGCAGTATTTT

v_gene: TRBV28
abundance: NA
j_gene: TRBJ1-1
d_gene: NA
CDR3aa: CASSRSGTEAFF
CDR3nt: TGTGCCAGCAGCCGTAGCGGCACTGAAGCTTTCTTT

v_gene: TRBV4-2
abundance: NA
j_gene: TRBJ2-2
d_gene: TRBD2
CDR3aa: CASSASGRVTNTGELFF
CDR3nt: TGTGCCAGCAGCGCTAGCGGGAGGGTGACGAACACCGGGGAGCTGTTTTTT

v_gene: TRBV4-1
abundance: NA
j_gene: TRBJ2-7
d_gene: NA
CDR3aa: CASSQVSIGGYEQYF
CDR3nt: TGCGCCAGCAGCCAAGTCTCGATCGGAGGCTACGAGCAGTACTTC

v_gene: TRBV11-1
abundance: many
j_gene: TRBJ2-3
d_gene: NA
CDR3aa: CASSLGRSLDTQYF
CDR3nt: TGTGCCAGCAGCTTAGGGAGAAGTTTAGATACGCAGTATTTT

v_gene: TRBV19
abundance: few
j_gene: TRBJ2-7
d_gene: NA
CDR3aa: CASSIVAGRNYEQYF
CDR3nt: TGTGCCAGTAGTATAGTGGCAGGGAGGAACTACGAGCAGTACTTC

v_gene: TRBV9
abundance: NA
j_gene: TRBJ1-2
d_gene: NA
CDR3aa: CASSVGERDYGYTF
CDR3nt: TGTGCCAGCAGCGTAGGGGAGAGGGACTATGGCTACACCTTC

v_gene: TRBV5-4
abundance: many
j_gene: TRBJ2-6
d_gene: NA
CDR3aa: CASSSFGSGANVLTF
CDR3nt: TGTGCCAGCAGCTCATTCGGCTCTGGGGCCAACGTCCTGACTTTC

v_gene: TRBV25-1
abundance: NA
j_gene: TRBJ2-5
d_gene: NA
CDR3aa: CASSLPGLGTQYF
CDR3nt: TGTGCCAGCAGTTTGCCGGGGCTTGGGACCCAGTACTTC

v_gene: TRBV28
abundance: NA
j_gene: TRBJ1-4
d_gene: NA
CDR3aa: CASSLLGGLGEKLFF
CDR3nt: TGTGCCAGCAGTTTATTGGGGGGGCTGGGTGAAAAACTGTTTTTT